A selection of T cell receptor beta chains follows, all from one sample in a study of blood T cell repertoires in COVID-19. Clones were read by immunoSEQ multiplex PCR, and TCRdb kept only the in-frame ones, dropping some. The profile shows about 75,000 clones, around 79% of them singletons. Sample: peripheral blood. These receptors were collected from a woman at least 80 years old with active or convalescent COVID-19. CDR3s include the opening cysteine and the closing phenylalanine or tryptophan. The D gene is left open where the match is weak. The size field is filled for only some rows; it gives once, few, many or a size class.

j_gene,d_gene,abundance,v_gene,CDR3nt,CDR3aa
TRBJ1-2,-,few,TRBV5-8,TGTGCCAGCGACCCACGGGGAACCCTTAACTATGGCTACACCTTC,CASDPRGTLNYGYTF
TRBJ1-2,TRBD1,-,TRBV29-1,TGCAGCATACCGGGACAGTTAAACTATGGCTACACCTTC,CSIPGQLNYGYTF
TRBJ2-5,TRBD2,-,TRBV11-2,TGTGCCAGCAGCTTAGTCAGAGGGACTAGCGGGGGACGAGTGGAGACCCAGTACTTC,CASSLVRGTSGGRVETQYF
TRBJ2-7,-,-,TRBV7-9,TGTGCCAGCAGCGCGCGGAGTAACCCCACGTACGAGCAGTACTTC,CASSARSNPTYEQYF
TRBJ2-1,TRBD2,-,TRBV27,TGTGCCAGCAGTAATATGGGACTAGCGTATTACAATGAGCAGTTCTTC,CASSNMGLAYYNEQFF
TRBJ1-4,-,-,TRBV6-5,TGTGCCACGCAGGGTGCAACTAATGAAAAACTGTTTTTT,CATQGATNEKLFF
TRBJ1-1,TRBD1,-,TRBV3-1/TRBV3-2,TGTGCCAGCAGCCAAGATCTCGGTACAGGGGATGGGAATGAAGCTTTCTTT,CASSQDLGTGDGNEAFF
TRBJ2-1,TRBD2,-,TRBV9,TGTGCCAGCAGCGTAGGGATAGCGGGGGGGCACAATGAGCAGTTCTTC,CASSVGIAGGHNEQFF
TRBJ1-2,-,-,TRBV5-1,TGCGCCAGCAGCTCCCTCGGGGGAGGGGAAAGCTACACCTTC,CASSSLGGGESYTF
TRBJ1-4,-,-,TRBV3-1/TRBV3-2,TGTGCCAGCAGCCAGGACTTTAATGAAAAACTGTTTTTT,CASSQDFNEKLFF
TRBJ1-2,TRBD1,few,TRBV5-1,TGCGCCAGCAGCTTGGGAAATCCCGGGACAGGCTATGGCTACACCTTC,CASSLGNPGTGYGYTF
TRBJ2-7,-,few,TRBV24-1,TGTGCCACCAGTGTCGGGATCGGCTACGAGCAGTACTTC,CATSVGIGYEQYF
TRBJ2-7,-,few,TRBV9,TGTGCCAGCAGCACCGGGACTCCTAACTTTGTCTACGAGCAGTACTTC,CASSTGTPNFVYEQYF
TRBJ2-1,TRBD1,few,TRBV6-5,TGTGCCAGCAGCCAAGACAGGGGACATGAGCAGTTCTTC,CASSQDRGHEQFF
TRBJ1-3,TRBD1,-,TRBV5-1,TGCGCCAGCAGCTTGGTTGGAGGGGGCGCGGGAAACACCATATATTTT,CASSLVGGGAGNTIYF